The 13 T cell receptor beta chains given below trace back to one sample, sequenced in a study of PD-1 blockade in classical Hodgkin lymphoma. Every patient experienced relapse after autologous stem cell transplantation, and brentuximab vedotin exposure varied. Profiling relied on immunoSEQ multiplex PCR, and the TCRdb table lists in-frame clones only, not all of them. The sample holds around 43,000 clones, roughly 78% seen once. The sequenced sample was peripheral blood mononuclear cells (PBMCs), obtained at baseline. Every receptor here comes from a human donor with classical Hodgkin lymphoma.

This chain joins TRBV6-5 and TRBJ2-2; D remains ambiguous. The CDR3 is made up of 15 amino acids. V shed 3 bases and J shed 6 bases, with 14 bases lying between them. CDR1 and CDR2 (germline): MNHEY, SVGAGI. The CDR3 nucleotides read TGTGCCAGCAGTTATGAGAAAGGGCTGGCCGGGGAGCTGTTTTTT. Its translation: CASSYEKGLAGELFF.

The chain has TRBV5-1 and TRBJ1-2, with TRBD1 as a possible D gene (6 bases). Germline V gene lookup returns CDR1 SGHRS and CDR2 YFSETQ. V lost 4 bases to trimming and J lost 7 bases, with 17 bases between them. This CDR3 has 14 residues. The CDR3 spells CASSNTQGLGGYTF. The CDR3 DNA is TGCGCCAGCAGCAATACACAGGGCCTTGGTGGCTACACCTTC.

CDR3 bases: TGTGCCAGCTCACCACCGAACCTTAGCTCTGGAAACACCATATATTTT. This sequence encodes CASSPPNLSSGNTIYF. V gene TRBV18 combines with J gene TRBJ1-3; D remains unclear. The CDR3 has 16 amino acids. Germline V CDR1 and CDR2: KGHSH, LQKENI. Trimming left V 0 bases short and J 0 bases short, with 9 bases between.

This chain links TRBV5-5 with TRBJ2-7; D is undetermined. From germline, CDR1 is SGHKS and CDR2 YYEKEE (reference sequence). The V gene lost 0 bases and the J gene lost 3 bases, with 7 bases spanning the gap. The CDR3 extends over 13 amino acids. CDR3 DNA sequence: TGTGCCAGCAGCTTGGAAGCAGACTACGAGCAGTACTTC. Encoded protein: CASSLEADYEQYF.

The chain recombines TRBV11-2 with TRBJ2-3; D gene ambiguous. This CDR3 has 13 amino acids. Germline V lookup: CDR1 SGHAT, CDR2 FQNNGV. Between the trimmed V and J ends, which lost 0 bases and 4 bases, there was a span of 5 bases. The CDR3 region has the DNA TGTGCCAGCAGCTTAGATCGGGCAGATACGCAGTATTTT. Protein: CASSLDRADTQYF.

In this sample, this clone turned up once. The J gene is TRBJ1-4, the V gene TRBV6-6; 9 nucleotides line up with TRBD1. The junction had 8 bases not matched to a gene; V was cut back by 7 bases and J by 8 bases. CDR3 length equals 14 residues. CDR1 MNHNY and CDR2 SVGAGI come from the germline V gene (reference sequence). CDR3 DNA: TGTGCCAGCACTCAGGACAGGGGCAGGGAAAAACTGTTTTTT. It translates to CASTQDRGREKLFF.

This clone has just a few counts. The genes are TRBV19 and TRBJ2-1; 7 bases are a match to TRBD2. J gave up 9 bases and V 4 bases, and 6 bases lay outside the gene matches. Germline V lookup: CDR1 LNHDA, CDR2 SQIVND (reference sequence). The CDR3 has 13 amino acids. CDR3 amino acids: CASSTGLVSEQFF. CDR3 bases: TGTGCCAGTAGTACTGGACTAGTTAGTGAGCAGTTCTTC.

This chain connects TRBV2 to TRBJ1-2; D might be TRBD1 (6 bases). The germline V and J ends were trimmed by 5 bases and 2 bases, with 24 bases remaining between them. In germline, CDR1 is SNHLY, CDR2 FYNNEI. CDR3 length equals 18 residues. The CDR3 bases are TGTGCCAGCAGTCCACAAACCTACAAAGGGGGGCTGAACTATGGCTACACCTTC. Residues: CASSPQTYKGGLNYGYTF. The full variable domain, its missing parts supplied by reference TRBV2 and TRBJ1-2, is EPEVTQTPSHQVTQMGQEVILRCVPISNHLYFYWYRQILGQKVEFLVSFYNNEISEKSEIFDDQFSVERPDGSNFTLKIRSTKLEDSAMYFCASSPQTYKGGLNYGYTFGSGTRLTVV.

This clone showed up just once. The CDR3 loop is CASSYSSLARETQYF. The CDR3 nucleotides are TGTGCCAGCAGTTACTCGAGTCTAGCGAGAGAAACGCAGTATTTT. V usage is TRBV6-5 and J usage is TRBJ2-3; maybe TRBD2 (6 bases). The CDR3 consists of 15 residues. The V end lost 0 bases, the J end lost 9 bases, and 16 bases lay between the germline ends. The germline V gene has CDR1 MNHEY and CDR2 SVGAGI.

As DNA, the CDR3 is TGTGCCAGCAGGCACGACTACCCTGTGGATACGCAGTATTTT. This encodes CASRHDYPVDTQYF. The rearrangement links TRBV7-8 to TRBJ2-3; possible D gene TRBD2, 5 bases. The CDR3 sequence is 14 residues long. Germline CDR1 and CDR2: SGHVS and FQNEAQ. V was shortened by 6 bases and J by 6 bases, with 16 bases between the two germline ends.

V is TRBV7-9 and J is TRBJ2-1; D not certain. Trimming took 5 bases from V and 4 from J, leaving 6 bases between them. The CDR3 contains 12 residues. Germline-derived CDR1 and CDR2 are SEHNR and FQNEAQ (reference sequence). The CDR3: CASSPDYNEQFF. The CDR3 nucleotides are TGTGCCAGCAGCCCTGATTACAATGAGCAGTTCTTC.

J is TRBJ2-3 and V is TRBV9, with no clear D. CDR3 length equals 12 residues. Germline CDR1 is SGDLS and CDR2 is YYNGEE. V was pared by 3 bases and J by 3 bases, with 5 bases between. Here the CDR3 reads CASSAQTDTQYF. CDR3 bases: TGTGCCAGCAGCGCACAGACAGATACGCAGTATTTT.

This chain links TRBV29-1 with TRBJ2-3, with 14 bases identical to TRBD2. The CDR3 has 15 residues. Germline loops: CDR1 SQVTM, CDR2 ANQGSEA. V lost 1 base and J lost 7; bases outside the gene matches: 4. The CDR3 here is CSVEGTSGGWNTQYF. DNA for the CDR3: TGCAGCGTTGAAGGGACTAGCGGGGGGTGGAATACGCAGTATTTT.